Sequencing of this TCR beta chain was carried out in a study of blood T cell repertoires in COVID-19. Trimming shortened V by 0 bases and J by 5 bases, and 8 bases separated the two germline ends. CDR3 length: 13 amino acids. The V gene's germline CDR1 is SGDLS and CDR2 YYNGEE. Produced via immunoSEQ multiplex PCR; TCRdb's table is partial and in-frame only. The data hold around 140,000 clones, with more than 80% observed a single time. This clonotype was sampled from a human donor in a cohort sampled during active COVID-19. The source material was peripheral blood. J is TRBJ1-2 and V is TRBV9; the D gene is possibly TRBD1 (5 bases). CDR3 residues: CASSVGRGYGYTF. The CDR3 nucleotides read TGTGCCAGCAGCGTAGGGAGGGGATATGGCTACACCTTC. Together with reference TRBV9 and TRBJ1-2, the CDR3 gives the full variable domain: DSGVTQTPKHLITATGQRVTLRCSPRSGDLSVYWYQQSLDQGLQFLIQYYNGEERAKGNILERFSAQQFPDLHSELNLSSLELGDSALYFCASSVGRGYGYTFGSGTRLTVV.